Listed here are 11 T cell receptor beta chains from one sample, sequenced in a study of T cell repertoires in cytomegalovirus infection. One entry per CDR3 protein results from TCRdb running MiXCR on the reads. The data show a few hundred thousand distinct CDR3 sequences, about 17% seen once. Sequencing was performed on CD8+ T cells from PBMCs. Receptors originate from a human donor in good health (CMV status not recorded). Some clones in this sample may be carry-over from other donors' samples.

This clonotype occurred many times. The chain links TRBV19 to TRBJ2-1, with 9 positions matching TRBD2. V trimming: 4 bases; J trimming: 6 bases; junction bases outside the gene matches: 4. Germline CDR1 and CDR2: LNHDA and SQIVND (reference sequence). CDR3 size: 14 residues. The chain's CDR3 is CASSSGGALNEQFF. The DNA for the CDR3 is TGTGCCAGTAGTAGCGGGGGGGCCCTCAATGAGCAGTTCTTC.

The chain employs TRBV7-9 and TRBJ1-2; TRBD1 is a possible D gene (6 bases). The V end was cut by 2 bases, the J end by 4 bases, with 11 bases between. The CDR3 is made up of 14 amino acids. Germline CDR1 SEHNR, CDR2 FQNEAQ (reference sequence). The CDR3 DNA sequence: TGTGCCAGCAGCTTAAGTACAGGGATCTATGGCTACACCTTC. Protein product: CASSLSTGIYGYTF.

The chain recombines TRBV24-1 with TRBJ1-5; 7 bases match TRBD1. The CDR3 runs 18 residues. Germline V gene lookup returns CDR1 KGHDR and CDR2 SFDVKD. Trimming took 2 bases from V and 0 from J; bases not matched to a gene: 9. The chain's CDR3 is CATSDSDRSTISNQPQHF. CDR3 DNA sequence: TGTGCCACCAGTGATTCGGACAGGTCTACCATTAGCAATCAGCCCCAGCATTTT.

The chain employs TRBV5-4 and TRBJ2-7, with TRBD1 matching over 11 bases. The CDR3 sequence is 15 residues long. V gave up 4 bases and J gave up 1 base; unmatched junction bases: 4. CDR1 and CDR2 from the germline V gene are SGHNT and YYREEE (reference sequence). The CDR3 sequence is CASSVGQGVSYEQYF. CDR3 DNA: TGTGCCAGCAGCGTGGGACAGGGGGTATCCTACGAGCAGTACTTC.

The chain is built from TRBV29-1 and TRBJ2-1, with D possibly called TRBD1 or TRBD2 (5 bases each). This CDR3 has 11 amino acids. The V and J ends lost 7 bases and 8 bases respectively, with 12 bases between them. The V gene's germline CDR1 is SQVTM and CDR2 ANQGSEA. The CDR3 DNA sequence: TGCAGCGCCGGGGACGCGGATGAGCAGTTCTTC. Translation: CSAGDADEQFF.

This clonotype has a count of ten or more. The chain recombines TRBV12-3 or TRBV12-4 with TRBJ2-2; maybe TRBD2 (6 bases). The CDR3 consists of 16 residues. Trimming cost V 10 bases and J 4 bases, with 22 bases left between them. The CDR3 coding sequence is TGTGCCACAATCCCCAGCTCGGGGGTCCGCACCGGGGAGCTGTTTTTT. Amino acid sequence: CATIPSSGVRTGELFF.

The V gene is TRBV10-3, the J gene TRBJ2-1; no definite D call. CDR3 length equals 12 residues. CDR1 ENHRY and CDR2 SYGVKD come from the germline V gene. V was shortened by 0 bases and J by 8 bases, with 5 bases between the two germline ends. This chain's CDR3 is CAISESIDEQFF. CDR3 bases: TGTGCCATCAGTGAGTCTATCGATGAGCAGTTCTTC.

This clonotype was counted ten times or more. J is TRBJ1-2 and V is TRBV7-6; D may be TRBD1 (5 bases). Trimming took 6 bases from V and 4 from J, leaving 15 bases between them. The CDR3 extends over 14 amino acids. The V gene's germline CDR1 is SGHVS and CDR2 FNYEAQ. The CDR3 coding sequence is TGTGCCAGCAGTGACAGCGAAGGTTCCTATGGCTACACCTTC. Protein product: CASSDSEGSYGYTF.

This clonotype was picked up many times. V and J are TRBV7-9 and TRBJ2-6, with D uncertain. V was trimmed by 3 bases and J by 3 bases, leaving 12 bases between them. The germline CDR1 and CDR2 sequences are SEHNR and FQNEAQ (reference sequence). The CDR3 sequence is 16 residues long. This CDR3 reads CASSFAPAHGANVLTF. The CDR3 DNA follows: TGTGCCAGCAGCTTCGCCCCCGCCCATGGGGCCAACGTCCTGACTTTC.

This sequence joins TRBV19 and TRBJ1-1; a weak D match, TRBD1 (6 bases). Germline V CDR1 and CDR2: LNHDA, SQIVND (reference sequence). There are 14 residues in the CDR3. Trimming cost V 6 bases and J 8 bases, with 19 bases left between them. The CDR3 loop reads CASRTTKGVREAFF. The CDR3 DNA is TGTGCCAGTAGGACGACGAAGGGGGTGCGGGAAGCTTTCTTT.

V usage is TRBV6-1 and J usage is TRBJ1-1, with TRBD1 matching over 7 bases. CDR1 is MNHNS, CDR2 SASEGT, per germline. With 6 bases clipped from V and 1 base from J, the junction kept 2 bases outside the gene matches. The CDR3 contains 13 residues. The CDR3 DNA sequence: TGTGCCAGCAGGTGGACAGGGAACACTGAAGCTTTCTTT. Encoded protein: CASRWTGNTEAFF.